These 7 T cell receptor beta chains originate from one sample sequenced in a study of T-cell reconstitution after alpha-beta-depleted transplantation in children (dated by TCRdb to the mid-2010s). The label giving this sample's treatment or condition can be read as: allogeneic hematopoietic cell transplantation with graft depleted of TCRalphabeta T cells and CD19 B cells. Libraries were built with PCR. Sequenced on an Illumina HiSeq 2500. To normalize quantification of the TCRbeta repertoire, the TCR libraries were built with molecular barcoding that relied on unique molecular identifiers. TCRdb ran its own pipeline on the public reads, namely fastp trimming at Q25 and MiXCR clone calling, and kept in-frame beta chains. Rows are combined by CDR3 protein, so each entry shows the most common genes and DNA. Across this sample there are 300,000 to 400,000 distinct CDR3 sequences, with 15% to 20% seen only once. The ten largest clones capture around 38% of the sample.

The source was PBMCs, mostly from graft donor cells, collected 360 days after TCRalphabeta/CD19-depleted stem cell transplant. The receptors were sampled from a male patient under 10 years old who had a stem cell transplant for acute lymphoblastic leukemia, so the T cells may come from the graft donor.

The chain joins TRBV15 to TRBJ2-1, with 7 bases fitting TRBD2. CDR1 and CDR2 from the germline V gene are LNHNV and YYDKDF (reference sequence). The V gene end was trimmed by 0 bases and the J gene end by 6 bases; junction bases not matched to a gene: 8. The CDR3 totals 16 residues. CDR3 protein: CATSRDLGGSINEQFF. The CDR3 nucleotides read TGTGCCACCAGCAGAGATCTTGGCGGGAGCATCAATGAGCAGTTCTTC. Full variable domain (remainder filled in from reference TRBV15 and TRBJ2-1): DAMVIQNPRYQVTQFGKPVTLSCSQTLNHNVMYWYQQKSSQAPKLLFHYYDKDFNNEADTPDNFQSRRPNTSFCFLDIRSPGLGDTAMYLCATSRDLGGSINEQFFGPGTRLTVL.

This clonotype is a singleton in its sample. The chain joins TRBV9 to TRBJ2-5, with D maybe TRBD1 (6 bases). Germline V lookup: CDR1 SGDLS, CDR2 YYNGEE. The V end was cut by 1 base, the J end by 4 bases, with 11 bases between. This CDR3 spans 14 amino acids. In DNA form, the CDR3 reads TGTGCCAGCAGCGTACCCGGGACACGAGAGACCCAGTACTTC. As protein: CASSVPGTRETQYF. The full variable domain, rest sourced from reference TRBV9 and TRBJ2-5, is DSGVTQTPKHLITATGQRVTLRCSPRSGDLSVYWYQQSLDQGLQFLIQYYNGEERAKGNILERFSAQQFPDLHSELNLSSLELGDSALYFCASSVPGTRETQYFGPGTRLLVL.

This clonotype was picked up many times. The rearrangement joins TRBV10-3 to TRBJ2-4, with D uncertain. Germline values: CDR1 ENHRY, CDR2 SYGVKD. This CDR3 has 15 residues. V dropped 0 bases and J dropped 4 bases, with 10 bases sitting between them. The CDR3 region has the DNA TGTGCCATCAGTGAGTCCCTGACGCCTAAAAACATTCAGTACTTC. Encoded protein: CAISESLTPKNIQYF.

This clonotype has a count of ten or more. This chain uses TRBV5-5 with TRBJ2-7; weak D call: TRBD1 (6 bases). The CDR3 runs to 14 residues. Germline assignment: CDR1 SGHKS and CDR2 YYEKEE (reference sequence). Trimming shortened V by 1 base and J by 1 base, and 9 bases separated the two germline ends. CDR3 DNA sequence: TGTGCCAGCAGCTTGCAGGGGACGTCCTACGAGCAGTACTTC. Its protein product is CASSLQGTSYEQYF.

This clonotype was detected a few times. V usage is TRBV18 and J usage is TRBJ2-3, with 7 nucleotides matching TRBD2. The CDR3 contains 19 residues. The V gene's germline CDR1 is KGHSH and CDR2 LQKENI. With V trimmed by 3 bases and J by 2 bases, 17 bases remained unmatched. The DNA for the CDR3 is TGTGCCAGCTCACCGTTGCCGGGGGGACCACCATCACACACAGATACGCAGTATTTT. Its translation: CASSPLPGGPPSHTDTQYF.

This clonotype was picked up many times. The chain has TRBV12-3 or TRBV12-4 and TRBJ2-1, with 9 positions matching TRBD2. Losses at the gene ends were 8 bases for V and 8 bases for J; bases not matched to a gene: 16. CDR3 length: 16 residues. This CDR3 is CASGGFSGRLRDEQFF. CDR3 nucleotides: TGTGCCAGCGGAGGCTTCAGCGGGAGGTTGAGGGATGAGCAGTTCTTC.

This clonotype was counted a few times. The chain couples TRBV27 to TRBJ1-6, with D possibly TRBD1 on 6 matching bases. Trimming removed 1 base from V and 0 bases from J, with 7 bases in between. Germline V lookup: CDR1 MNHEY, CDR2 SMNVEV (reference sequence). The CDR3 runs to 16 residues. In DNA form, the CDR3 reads TGTGCCAGCAGTTTATGGGGGCCCTCCTATAATTCACCCCTCCACTTT. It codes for CASSLWGPSYNSPLHF.